The 8 T cell receptor beta chains given below trace back to one sample, sequenced in a study of T cell responses to AZD1222 COVID-19 vaccine. TCRdb's copy holds only in-frame clones and misses some; the assay was immunoSEQ multiplex PCR. This sample has 140,000 or so clones, with 86% found just once. Sequencing was performed on peripheral blood, taken 28 days after the second AZD1222 dose. All receptors come from an adult who received the AZD1222 COVID-19 vaccine.

The chain joins TRBV21-1 to TRBJ2-3. TRBV21-1 is marked as a pseudogene. This CDR3 has 15 amino acids. CDR3 sequence (DNA): TGTGCCAGCAGCATGTTCCGGGACAGCACAGATACGCAGTATTTT. Translating gives CASSMFRDSTDTQYF.

The sample holds a few counts of this clone. The rearrangement joins TRBV19 to TRBJ1-5; TRBD1 agrees at 7 bases. Germline values: CDR1 LNHDA, CDR2 SQIVND (reference sequence). The CDR3 covers 12 residues. Unmatched junction bases numbered 2, after V lost 8 bases and J lost 4 bases. This CDR3 reads CASRQGNQPQHF. In nucleotides, the CDR3 is TGTGCCAGTCGACAGGGTAATCAGCCCCAGCATTTT.

This clone was counted once. The CDR3 coding sequence is TGTGCCAGCAGCCCGGGCTCTGAGGCCCCTAATGAAAAACTGTTTTTT. Amino acids: CASSPGSEAPNEKLFF. The rearrangement links TRBV5-4 to TRBJ1-4; D uncertain. Trimming left V 4 bases short and J 3 bases short, with 16 bases between. This CDR3 is built from 16 residues. CDR1 is SGHNT, CDR2 YYREEE, per germline (reference sequence).

This chain uses TRBV27 with TRBJ2-5, with TRBD2 identical over 14 bases. CDR1 and CDR2 from the germline V gene are MNHEY and SMNVEV (reference sequence). The V gene end was trimmed by 5 bases and the J gene end by 3 bases; junction bases not matched to a gene: 11. The CDR3 has 18 amino acids. CDR3 loop: CASSMRLAGGLREETQYF. For the CDR3, the DNA is TGTGCCAGCAGTATGAGACTAGCGGGGGGGCTTCGAGAAGAGACCCAGTACTTC.

The sample holds a few counts of this clone. The rearrangement joins TRBV5-1 to TRBJ2-3; 10 positions agree with TRBD2. V was pared by 5 bases and J by 1 base, with 4 bases of the junction left unmatched. CDR1 is SGHRS, CDR2 YFSETQ, per germline. This CDR3 has 15 residues. The CDR3 DNA sequence: TGCGCCAGCAGGGATGGGACTAGCGGCACAGATACGCAGTATTTT. This encodes CASRDGTSGTDTQYF.

This chain connects TRBV30 to TRBJ1-4; 8 bases line up with TRBD1. The length of the CDR3 is 15 residues. After removal of 2 bases from V and 4 bases from J, the junction contained 6 bases not matched to a gene. Germline CDR1 is GTSNPN and CDR2 is SVGIG (reference sequence). The CDR3 bases are TGTGCCTGGAGTTTCACACAGGGGGTTAATGAAAAACTGTTTTTT. Translating gives CAWSFTQGVNEKLFF.

The chain carries TRBV10-3 and TRBJ1-5; possibly TRBD1 for D (5 bases). The length of the CDR3 is 16 residues. Germline CDR1 is ENHRY and CDR2 is SYGVKD. V was trimmed by 0 bases and J by 2 bases, leaving 11 bases between them. The CDR3 here is CAISESGGVGNQPQHF. CDR3 coding DNA: TGTGCCATCAGTGAGTCCGGGGGGGTGGGCAATCAGCCCCAGCATTTT.

The rearrangement uses TRBV5-8 and TRBJ2-3, with D hard to call. Per germline, CDR1 SGHTS and CDR2 YDEGEE. V dropped 4 bases and J dropped 0 bases, with 12 bases sitting between them. The CDR3 length is 15 residues. The chain's CDR3 is CASSLQRSSTDTQYF. CDR3 sequence (DNA): TGTGCCAGCAGCCTACAGCGATCTAGCACAGATACGCAGTATTTT.